This T cell receptor (beta chain) was sequenced for a study of T cells after yellow fever vaccination. Whole-study context: The authors prepared low-cell-number fractions using SMART-Seq v4 Ultra Low Input.

Study findings and constraints: A faster peak, day 5 versus 15, was reached by the weaker secondary response.

Trimming took off 5 bases at V and 5 bases at J, with 9 bases between the two ends. CDR1 is SGHAT and CDR2 is FQNNGV in the germline V gene. The CDR3 has 12 amino acids. About this clonotype itself: Its antigen is not identified.

Each CDR3 protein is one row after TCRdb ran MiXCR on the 5' RACE reads. The sample yields about 130,000 distinct CDR3 sequences, 7.4% seen once. The chain carries TRBV11-2 and TRBJ1-1, with a possible D match to TRBD1 (6 bases). This TCR was sampled from a man between 18 and 35 years old who received the YFV17D yellow fever vaccine. The sequencing here drew on CD4+ T cells sorted from PBMCs, taken 10 to 11 days after the first yellow fever vaccination. This chain's CDR3 is CASSHRGTEAFF. The CDR3 DNA follows: TGTGCCAGCAGCCATAGGGGGACTGAAGCTTTCTTT.